This record looks at one T cell receptor (beta chain) sequence and its context. This specimen belongs to a study of technical replicates of blood from a handful of donors. Using immunoSEQ multiplex PCR, the repertoire was profiled, and TCRdb retains in-frame clones only, with some absent. The data hold some 98,000 clones, with about 94% observed a single time. This CDR3 comprises 11 residues. The germline V gene has CDR1 GTSNPN and CDR2 SVGIG (reference sequence). The chain links TRBV30 to TRBJ2-2, with no clear D. The sequencing input was T cells isolated from PBMCs. The source of this sequence is a human donor in good health. The CDR3 here is CARQFTGELFF. The CDR3 bases are TGTGCTCGACAATTCACCGGGGAGCTGTTTTTT.